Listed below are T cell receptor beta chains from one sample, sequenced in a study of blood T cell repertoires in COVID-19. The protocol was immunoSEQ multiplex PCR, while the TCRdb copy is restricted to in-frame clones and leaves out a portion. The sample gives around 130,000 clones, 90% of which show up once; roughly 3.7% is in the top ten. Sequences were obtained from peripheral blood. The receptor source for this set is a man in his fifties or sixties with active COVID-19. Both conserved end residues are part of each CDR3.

CDR3 protein: CASSPLAGAVTDTQYF
J gene: TRBJ2-3
CDR3 length: 16
V gene: TRBV9

CDR3 protein: CASSRSGGHSGNTIYF
J gene: TRBJ1-3
CDR3 length: 16
V gene: TRBV14

CDR3 protein: CASSFRGSGELFF
J gene: TRBJ2-2
CDR3 length: 13
V gene: TRBV5-4

CDR3 protein: CASSREDSFTGELFF
J gene: TRBJ2-2
CDR3 length: 15
V gene: TRBV4-1

CDR3 protein: CASMPGGYNSPLHF
J gene: TRBJ1-6
CDR3 length: 14
V gene: TRBV2

CDR3 protein: CASSLVVANYGYTF
J gene: TRBJ1-2
CDR3 length: 14
V gene: TRBV5-1

CDR3 protein: CASTGTGSTDTQYF
J gene: TRBJ2-3
CDR3 length: 14
V gene: TRBV7-9

CDR3 protein: CASSLGRANTF
J gene: TRBJ1-2
CDR3 length: 11
V gene: TRBV28

CDR3 protein: CASSLAPMGLQETQYF
J gene: TRBJ2-5
CDR3 length: 16
V gene: TRBV7-2

CDR3 protein: CASTTLRVETQYF
J gene: TRBJ2-5
CDR3 length: 13
V gene: TRBV6-5

CDR3 protein: CASSLSGLLNYGYTF
J gene: TRBJ1-2
CDR3 length: 15
V gene: TRBV27

CDR3 protein: CSVGTGANTGELFF
J gene: TRBJ2-2
CDR3 length: 14
V gene: TRBV29-1

CDR3 protein: CASDPGTGVNTEAFF
J gene: TRBJ1-1
CDR3 length: 15
V gene: TRBV5-1

CDR3 protein: CASSVKGTDSYNEQFF
J gene: TRBJ2-1
CDR3 length: 16
V gene: TRBV7-6

CDR3 protein: CASSYPEGRTGKTEAFF
J gene: TRBJ1-1
CDR3 length: 17
V gene: TRBV6-2/TRBV6-3

CDR3 protein: CATSRGVSGNTIYF
J gene: TRBJ1-3
CDR3 length: 14
V gene: TRBV15

CDR3 protein: CASSARDRGNEKLFF
J gene: TRBJ1-4
CDR3 length: 15
V gene: TRBV12-1

CDR3 protein: CASSVSGSPSNEQFF
J gene: TRBJ2-1
CDR3 length: 15
V gene: TRBV7-9

CDR3 protein: CASSLINIGTANTGELFF
J gene: TRBJ2-2
CDR3 length: 18
V gene: TRBV28

CDR3 protein: CASSPTGTENSPLHF
J gene: TRBJ1-6
CDR3 length: 15
V gene: TRBV5-1

CDR3 protein: CASSQLIAGGPVGELFF
J gene: TRBJ2-2
CDR3 length: 17
V gene: TRBV4-2

CDR3 protein: CASSHRQGPGNYGYTF
J gene: TRBJ1-2
CDR3 length: 16
V gene: TRBV3-1/TRBV3-2

CDR3 protein: CASSLGLVTGGSNQPQHF
J gene: TRBJ1-5
CDR3 length: 18
V gene: TRBV5-8

CDR3 protein: CASSPRLAGGRNEQFF
J gene: TRBJ2-1
CDR3 length: 16
V gene: TRBV3-1/TRBV3-2

CDR3 protein: CAISGSPEGNTDTQYF
J gene: TRBJ2-3
CDR3 length: 16
V gene: TRBV10-3

CDR3 protein: CASGWDSQETQYF
J gene: TRBJ2-5
CDR3 length: 13
V gene: TRBV12-5

CDR3 protein: CATKGPADTQYF
J gene: TRBJ2-3
CDR3 length: 12
V gene: TRBV24-1

CDR3 protein: CASNPSGRDVETQYF
J gene: TRBJ2-5
CDR3 length: 15
V gene: TRBV5-1

CDR3 protein: CASSLDRGWGYTF
J gene: TRBJ1-2
CDR3 length: 13
V gene: TRBV11-2

CDR3 protein: CASRDLGTTYEQYF
J gene: TRBJ2-7
CDR3 length: 14
V gene: TRBV10-2

CDR3 protein: CASSLPGEGTGELFF
J gene: TRBJ2-2
CDR3 length: 15
V gene: TRBV5-4

CDR3 protein: CASSAGVGRGNPGELFF
J gene: TRBJ2-2
CDR3 length: 17
V gene: TRBV9

CDR3 protein: CASSLGQGNQPQHF
J gene: TRBJ1-5
CDR3 length: 14
V gene: TRBV18

CDR3 protein: CATRTSGSSTSTDTQYF
J gene: TRBJ2-3
CDR3 length: 17
V gene: TRBV15

CDR3 protein: CASSSHNRGSNTEAFF
J gene: TRBJ1-1
CDR3 length: 16
V gene: TRBV5-1

CDR3 protein: CASSETGDLRKLFF
J gene: TRBJ1-4
CDR3 length: 14
V gene: TRBV25-1

CDR3 protein: CASSPRGGAPYNEQFF
J gene: TRBJ2-1
CDR3 length: 16
V gene: TRBV4-1

CDR3 protein: CATSRGRTGNQPQHF
J gene: TRBJ1-5
CDR3 length: 15
V gene: TRBV15

CDR3 protein: CASSRAGTAYEQYF
J gene: TRBJ2-7
CDR3 length: 14
V gene: TRBV11-1

CDR3 protein: CASSQGTSGGGTQYF
J gene: TRBJ2-5
CDR3 length: 15
V gene: TRBV2

CDR3 protein: CASSPASTSRPQTTQYF
J gene: TRBJ2-5
CDR3 length: 17
V gene: TRBV3-1/TRBV3-2

CDR3 protein: CASSLARSSSSGSIYF
J gene: TRBJ1-3
CDR3 length: 16
V gene: TRBV7-6

CDR3 protein: CASSFRTSGSSYNEQFF
J gene: TRBJ2-1
CDR3 length: 17
V gene: TRBV28

CDR3 protein: CASSQDSEPPSYGYTF
J gene: TRBJ1-2
CDR3 length: 16
V gene: TRBV4-1